This passage covers 6 T cell receptor beta chains from one sample sequenced in a study of blood T cells in healthy people across ages. Next came a second PCR, run for about 6 to 12 cycles, which used a sample-barcoded 5' primer along with a J-beta primer mix. TCRdb ran MiXCR on the 5' RACE reads and lists one entry per CDR3 protein. The data contain roughly 720,000 distinct CDR3 sequences, 53% of them seen just once; the ten biggest clones take up around 41%. Input material: blood. These receptor sequences come from a man older than 75 in good health.

The gene calls are TRBV11-2 and TRBJ2-7; TRBD1 matches at 7 bases. Germline assignment: CDR1 SGHAT and CDR2 FQNNGV. Trimming took 5 bases from V and 0 from J; bases not matched to a gene: 7. The CDR3 runs 15 residues. The CDR3 sequence: CASSPVTGYSYEQYF. CDR3 coding DNA: TGTGCCAGCAGCCCAGTGACAGGGTACTCCTACGAGCAGTACTTC.

The chain uses TRBV29-1 and TRBJ1-6; weak D call: TRBD1 (5 bases). The CDR3 runs 13 residues. V was clipped by 7 bases and J by 6 bases, with 13 bases between them. Per the germline V gene, CDR1 is SQVTM and CDR2 is ANQGSEA. The CDR3 DNA is TGCAGCGCCGGTGGGGGAAGTAATTCACCCCTCCACTTT. The encoded protein is CSAGGGSNSPLHF.

This chain uses TRBV20-1 with TRBJ2-1; possibly TRBD2 for D (6 bases). The last part of the DNA fits TRBJ2-7 better; the J call may be wrong. The CDR3 runs 17 residues. CDR1 and CDR2 from the germline V gene are DFQATT and SNEGSKA (reference sequence). CDR3 loop: CSARVPGRGSSYNEQYF. CDR3 coding DNA: TGCAGTGCTAGAGTACCGGGACGGGGGAGCTCCTACAATGAGCAGTACTTC.

This chain links TRBV20-1 with TRBJ2-1; D is possibly TRBD2 (6 bases). The V gene's germline CDR1 is DFQATT and CDR2 SNEGSKA (reference sequence). CDR3 length equals 15 residues. V was cut by 5 bases and J by 5 bases, with 19 bases left in between. Here the CDR3 DNA reads TGCAGTGCTTATCGGGGGTACAGTTCGAACAATGAGCAGTTCTTC. It encodes CSAYRGYSSNNEQFF.

A few counts support this clonotype. This chain connects TRBV18 to TRBJ1-2; a weak D match, TRBD1 (6 bases). Germline lookup yields CDR1 KGHSH and CDR2 LQKENI. Trimming took 1 base from V and 2 from J, leaving 11 bases between them. The CDR3 runs to 15 residues. The CDR3 loop reads CASSPLQGRNYGYTF. In DNA form, the CDR3 reads TGTGCCAGCTCACCACTGCAGGGGAGGAACTATGGCTACACCTTC.

Only a few counts were recorded for this clonotype. The V gene is TRBV9, the J gene TRBJ2-1; 9 bases are shared with TRBD2. Germline assignment: CDR1 SGDLS and CDR2 YYNGEE. The CDR3 spans 17 residues. The V gene end was trimmed by 5 bases and the J gene end by 9 bases; junction bases not matched to a gene: 18. This CDR3 is CASSYGGLAGLNSEQFF. The DNA for the CDR3 is TGTGCCAGCAGTTATGGGGGGCTAGCGGGGTTGAACAGTGAGCAGTTCTTC.